Below, 2 T cell receptor beta chains from the same sample are listed, as sequenced in a study of T cells in Graves' hyperthyroidism and ophthalmopathy (dated by TCRdb to about 2019). Receptors were amplified or captured by multiplex PCR. Sequencing was performed on an Illumina HiSeq 2000. The TCR beta CDR3 regions were amplified from RNA transcripts. For the first round of RT-PCR on the TCR CDR3, the HTBI primer set was used together with the Qiagen OneStep RT-PCR kit. The public reads were reanalyzed by TCRdb: fastp trimming at Q25, MiXCR alignment, in-frame beta chains only. Records with the same CDR3 protein are collapsed into one entry carrying the most frequent genes and DNA. The sample records around 500,000 distinct CDR3 sequences, about 16% of which are singletons. Roughly 29% of the sample comes from the top ten. The sequenced sample consisted of blood. These receptors were obtained from a woman in her 30s with Graves' ophthalmopathy.

This clonotype was recorded many times. This rearrangement joins TRBV4-2 to TRBJ2-5; TRBD2 matches 10 bases. The CDR3 sequence is 15 residues long. J gave up 4 bases and V 4 bases, and 6 bases lay outside the gene matches. CDR1 and CDR2 (germline): LGHNA, YNFKEQ. CDR3 DNA: TGTGCCAGCAGCCGGGCTAGCGGGAGCGGAGAGACCCAGTACTTC. Residues: CASSRASGSGETQYF.

This chain connects TRBV5-4 to TRBJ2-2; no reliable D call. Germline lookup yields CDR1 SGHNT and CDR2 YYREEE (reference sequence). The CDR3 is 13 residues long. Trimming removed 6 bases from V and 3 bases from J, with 9 bases in between. The DNA for the CDR3 is TGTGCCAGCACGTGGGTGGACACCGGGGAGCTGTTTTTT. Protein product: CASTWVDTGELFF.